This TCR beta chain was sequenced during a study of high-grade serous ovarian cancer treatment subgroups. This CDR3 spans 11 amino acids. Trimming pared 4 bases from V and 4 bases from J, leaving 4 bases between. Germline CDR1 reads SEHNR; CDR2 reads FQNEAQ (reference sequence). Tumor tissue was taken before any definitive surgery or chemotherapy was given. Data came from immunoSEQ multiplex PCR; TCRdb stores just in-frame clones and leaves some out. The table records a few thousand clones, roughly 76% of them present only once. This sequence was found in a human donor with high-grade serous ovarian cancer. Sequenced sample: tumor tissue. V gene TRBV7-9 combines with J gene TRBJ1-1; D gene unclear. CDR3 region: CASSYSTEAFF. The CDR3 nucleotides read TGTGCCAGCAGCTACTCCACTGAAGCTTTCTTT.